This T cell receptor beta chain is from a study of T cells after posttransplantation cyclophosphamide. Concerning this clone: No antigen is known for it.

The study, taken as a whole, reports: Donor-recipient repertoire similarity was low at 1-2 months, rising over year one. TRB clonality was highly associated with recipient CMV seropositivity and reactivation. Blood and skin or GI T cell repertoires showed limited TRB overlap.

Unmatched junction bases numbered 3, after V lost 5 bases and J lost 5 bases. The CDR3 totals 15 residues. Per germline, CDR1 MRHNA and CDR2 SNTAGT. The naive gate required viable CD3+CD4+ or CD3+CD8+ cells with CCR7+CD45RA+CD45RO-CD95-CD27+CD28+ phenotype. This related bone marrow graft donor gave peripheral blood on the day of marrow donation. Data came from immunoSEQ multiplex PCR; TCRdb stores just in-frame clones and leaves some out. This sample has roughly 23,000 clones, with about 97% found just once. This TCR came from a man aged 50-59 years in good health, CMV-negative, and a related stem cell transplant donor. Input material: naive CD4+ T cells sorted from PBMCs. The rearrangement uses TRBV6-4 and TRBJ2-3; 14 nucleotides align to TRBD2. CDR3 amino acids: CASSRLAGGVDTQYF. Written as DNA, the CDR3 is TGTGCCAGCAGTCGACTAGCGGGAGGGGTAGATACGCAGTATTTT.